The 5 T cell receptor beta chains in this list originate from one sample, sequenced in a study of radiotherapy plus CTLA-4 blockade in lung cancer. Only in-frame clones appear in the TCRdb table, and some are missing; sequencing was by immunoSEQ multiplex PCR. The repertoire holds some 46,000 clones, with around four fifths as singletons. The input for sequencing was peripheral blood, taken from a patient treated with radiotherapy plus ipilimumab. Receptor source: a human donor with non-small cell lung cancer who had stable disease on radiotherapy plus ipilimumab.

The genes are TRBV11-2 and TRBJ2-3, with TRBD2 matching 11 bases. The trim removed 4 bases at V and 1 base at J, leaving 4 bases unmatched. The CDR3 has 16 residues. Germline values: CDR1 SGHAT, CDR2 FQNNGV. The CDR3 bases are TGTGCCAGCAGCTGGGGGACTAGCGGAGGCACAGATACGCAGTATTTT. Translated: CASSWGTSGGTDTQYF.

The CDR3 spells CASSTAGNTGFAEAFF. In DNA, the CDR3 is TGTGCCAGCAGCACTGCAGGGAACACGGGTTTTGCTGAAGCTTTCTTT. This sequence joins TRBV7-9 and TRBJ1-1; D may be TRBD1 (5 bases). CDR3 length: 16 residues. Trimming took 5 bases from V and 6 from J, leaving 22 bases between them. In germline, CDR1 is SEHNR, CDR2 FQNEAQ (reference sequence).

This clone was seen only once. The rearrangement links TRBV7-2 to TRBJ2-2, with TRBD2 as a possible D gene (5 bases). Trimming pared 2 bases from V and 6 bases from J, leaving 16 bases between. This CDR3 is built from 16 residues. Germline V lookup: CDR1 SGHTA, CDR2 FQGNSA. The CDR3 region is CASSLSGYGVSGELFF. The CDR3 bases are TGTGCCAGCAGCTTATCAGGTTACGGGGTCTCCGGGGAGCTGTTTTTT.

V and J are TRBV6-6 and TRBJ2-7, with 11 bases lining up with TRBD2. The junction had 12 bases not matched to a gene; V was cut back by 4 bases and J by 7 bases. The length of the CDR3 is 16 residues. Germline V CDR1 and CDR2: MNHNY, SVGAGI (reference sequence). CDR3 residues: CASSSPIAGGPREQYF. The CDR3 coding sequence is TGTGCCAGCAGTTCCCCCATAGCGGGAGGGCCTCGGGAGCAGTACTTC.

The V gene is TRBV20-1, the J gene TRBJ1-1; no reliable D call. The germline V gene has CDR1 DFQATT and CDR2 SNEGSKA (reference sequence). CDR3 length: 11 amino acids. The CDR3 DNA is TGCAATGGTTGGAGGAACACTGAAGCTTTCTTT. Encoded protein: CNGWRNTEAFF.